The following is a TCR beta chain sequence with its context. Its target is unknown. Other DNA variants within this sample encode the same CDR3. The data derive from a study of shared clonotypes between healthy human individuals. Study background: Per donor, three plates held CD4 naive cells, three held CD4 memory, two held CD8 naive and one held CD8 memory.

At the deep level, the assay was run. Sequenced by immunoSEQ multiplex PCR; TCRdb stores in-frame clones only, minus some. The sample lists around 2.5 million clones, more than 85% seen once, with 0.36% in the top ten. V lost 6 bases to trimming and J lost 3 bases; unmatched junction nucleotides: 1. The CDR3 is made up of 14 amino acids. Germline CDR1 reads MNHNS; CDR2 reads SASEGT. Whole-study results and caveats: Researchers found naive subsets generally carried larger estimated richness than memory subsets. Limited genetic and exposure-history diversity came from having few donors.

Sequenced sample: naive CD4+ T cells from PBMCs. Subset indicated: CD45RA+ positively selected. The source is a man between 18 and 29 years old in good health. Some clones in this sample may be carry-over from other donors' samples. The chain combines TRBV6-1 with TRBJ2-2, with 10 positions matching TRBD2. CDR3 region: CASRLAGDTGELFF. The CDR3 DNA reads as TGTGCCAGCAGGCTAGCGGGAGACACCGGGGAGCTGTTTTTT.